These T cell receptor beta chains were read from a single sample in a study of T cells in Graves' hyperthyroidism and ophthalmopathy. Each CDR3 protein is one row after TCRdb ran MiXCR on the multiplex PCR reads. The sample includes approximately 600,000 distinct CDR3 sequences, about a fifth seen only once; the top ten take around a third. Sequencing used blood. These receptors were obtained from a man between 25 and 39 years old with Graves' ophthalmopathy. Each CDR3 is given with its conserved first and last residue. The D gene is left open where the match is weak. Size is stated for part of the rows, as once, few or many counts, or as a class when the clone is expanded.

DNA	CDR3	J	V	length	D	size
TGTGCCAGCAGCCTTAGCGGGCCGTGGGATGAGCAGTTCTTC	CASSLSGPWDEQFF	TRBJ2-1	TRBV11-2	14	TRBD2	many
TGTGCCAGTAGTATAGCGGGAGGACTCTACAATGAGCAGTTCTTC	CASSIAGGLYNEQFF	TRBJ2-1	TRBV19	15	TRBD2	.
TGTGCCAGCAGACATGGAGAGACCCAGTACTTC	CASRHGETQYF	TRBJ2-5	TRBV12-3/TRBV12-4	11	.	few
TGTGCCAGCAGCCACAGGGGAGCGTCCTATAATTCACCCCTCCACTTT	CASSHRGASYNSPLHF	TRBJ1-6	TRBV28	16	TRBD1	.
TGTGCCAGCAGCTCCGGGACAGGGGCCTTTGAGCAGTACTTC	CASSSGTGAFEQYF	TRBJ2-7	TRBV6-1	14	TRBD1	.
TGTGCCTGGAGCGATGGTTATAGCAATCAGCCCCAGCATTTT	CAWSDGYSNQPQHF	TRBJ1-5	TRBV30	14	.	few
TGTGCCAGCAGCTTAAAACTAGCGGGAGTAGAGACCCAGTACTTC	CASSLKLAGVETQYF	TRBJ2-5	TRBV11-2	15	TRBD2	many
TGTGCCAGCAGTTCGGGACAGGGGGCCTATGAGCAGTTCTTC	CASSSGQGAYEQFF	TRBJ2-1	TRBV6-2/TRBV6-3	14	TRBD1	few
TGTGCCAGCAGTTTATGGGACAGGGTCTACGAGCAGTACTTC	CASSLWDRVYEQYF	TRBJ2-7	TRBV28	14	TRBD1	many
TGTGCCAGCAGCCAAGGGACTAGCGGGAGAAGTTTGGGGGGAGAGACCCAGTACTTC	CASSQGTSGRSLGGETQYF	TRBJ2-5	TRBV3-1	19	TRBD2	.
TGTGCCAGCAGTGAGGCTAGCGGGGCTTACAATGAGCAGTTCTTC	CASSEASGAYNEQFF	TRBJ2-1	TRBV12-3/TRBV12-4	15	TRBD2	few
TGCGCCAGCAGCAAGGGACTAGCGTCTAGCACAGATACGCAGTATTTT	CASSKGLASSTDTQYF	TRBJ2-3	TRBV5-1	16	TRBD2	many
TGTGCCAGCAGCCCGACGGGACAGTTCGCCCACGAGCAGTACTTC	CASSPTGQFAHEQYF	TRBJ2-7	TRBV5-4	15	TRBD1	.
TGCAGTGCTAGTAACCCAGCGGGAGCATCTGGGGCCAACGTCCTGACTTTC	CSASNPAGASGANVLTF	TRBJ2-6	TRBV20-1	17	TRBD2	.
TGTGCCAGCTCACCAGACGGATATCAGCCCCAGCATTTT	CASSPDGYQPQHF	TRBJ1-5	TRBV18	13	.	many
TGTGCCAGCAGTCCAACTAGCGGCAAACTGGGCAATGAGCAGTTCTTC	CASSPTSGKLGNEQFF	TRBJ2-1	TRBV7-9	16	TRBD2	few
TGTGCCAGCAGTTACGCTGATGGGGGGTATCAAGGAGCTTTCTTT	CASSYADGGYQGAFF	TRBJ1-1	TRBV6-6	15	.	.
TGCAGTGCTAGCCGGGGCTACGCCTACGAGCAGTACTTC	CSASRGYAYEQYF	TRBJ2-7	TRBV20-1	13	.	few
TGTGCCAGCAGCCAAGACAGGGGAGGGTATGGCTACACCTTC	CASSQDRGGYGYTF	TRBJ1-2	TRBV14	14	.	many
TGTGCCATCAGTGAGTCGAGTTTGCCGAATTCACCCCTCCACTTT	CAISESSLPNSPLHF	TRBJ1-6	TRBV10-3	15	.	.
TGTGCCAGCAGTCCCGTCGGACCACAACTTGAAGCTTTCTTT	CASSPVGPQLEAFF	TRBJ1-1	TRBV27	14	.	few
TGCAGTGCTAGTCGCGGAGCGGTTGGGGATCAGCCCCAGCATTTT	CSASRGAVGDQPQHF	TRBJ1-5	TRBV20-1	15	.	few
TGTGCCAGCAGTTCCCCCGGGACCGCGAACACCGGGGAGCTGTTTTTT	CASSSPGTANTGELFF	TRBJ2-2	TRBV28	16	.	.
TGTGCCAGCGGACTGACACAGGGTCTCGGCAATCAGCCCCAGCATTTT	CASGLTQGLGNQPQHF	TRBJ1-5	TRBV12-3/TRBV12-4	16	.	many
TGTGCCAGCAGCCGAGAGACAGGGAACACTGAAGCTTTCTTT	CASSRETGNTEAFF	TRBJ1-1	TRBV7-8	14	.	.
TGTGCCAGCAGCGTAGTGGGACAAAACACCGGGGAGCTGTTTTTT	CASSVVGQNTGELFF	TRBJ2-2	TRBV11-3	15	.	.
TGTGCCAGCAGTTTCCCGGGACAGGGGGTTCCCTCCTACGAGCAGTACTTC	CASSFPGQGVPSYEQYF	TRBJ2-7	TRBV28	17	TRBD1	many
TGTGCCAGCAACACCGGATGGGGGATGCCCCAGCATTTT	CASNTGWGMPQHF	TRBJ1-5	TRBV6-1	13	.	few
TGTGCCAGCAGTTCCTCCTTCGGGTTCGTGAATGAAAAACTGTTTTTT	CASSSSFGFVNEKLFF	TRBJ1-4	TRBV6-2/TRBV6-3	16	.	few
TGCAGTGCTAGAGCTAAAGCGGGCACCGGGGAGCTGTTTTTT	CSARAKAGTGELFF	TRBJ2-2	TRBV20-1	14	.	few
TGTGCCAGCAGCGTAGGACAGGGGGCCCGTTACGAGCAGTACTTC	CASSVGQGARYEQYF	TRBJ2-7	TRBV9	15	TRBD1	.